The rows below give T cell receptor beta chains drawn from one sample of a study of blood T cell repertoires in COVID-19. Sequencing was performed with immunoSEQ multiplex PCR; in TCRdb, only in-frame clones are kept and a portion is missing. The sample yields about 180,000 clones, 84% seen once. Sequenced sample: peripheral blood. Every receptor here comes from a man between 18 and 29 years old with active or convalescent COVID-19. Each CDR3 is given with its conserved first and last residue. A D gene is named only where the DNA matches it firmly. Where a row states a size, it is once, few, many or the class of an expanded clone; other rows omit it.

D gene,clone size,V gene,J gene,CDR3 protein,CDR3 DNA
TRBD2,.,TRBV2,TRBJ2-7,CASSIAGEWPEQYF,TGTGCCAGCAGCATAGCGGGAGAATGGCCCGAGCAGTACTTC
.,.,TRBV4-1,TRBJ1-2,CASSQDLGHYGYTF,TGCGCCAGCAGCCAAGATCTGGGCCACTATGGCTACACCTTC
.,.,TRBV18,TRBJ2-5,CASSPNFGETQYF,TGTGCCAGCTCACCTAATTTCGGGGAGACCCAGTACTTC
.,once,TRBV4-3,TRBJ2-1,CASSQDRGSYNEQFF,TGCGCCAGCAGCCAAGATAGGGGTTCCTACAATGAGCAGTTCTTC
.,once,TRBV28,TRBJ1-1,CASSYPGLYTEAFF,TGTGCCAGCAGCTACCCAGGGTTGTACACTGAAGCTTTCTTT
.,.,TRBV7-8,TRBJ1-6,CASSVFRGRNSPLHF,TGTGCCAGCAGCGTCTTCAGGGGTAGGAATTCACCCCTCCACTTT
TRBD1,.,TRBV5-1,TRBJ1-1,CASSFQGEVTEAFF,TGCGCCAGCAGCTTCCAGGGGGAGGTCACTGAAGCTTTCTTT
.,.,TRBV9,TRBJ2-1,CASSVQGRAYNEQFF,TGTGCCAGCAGCGTACAGGGGAGGGCCTACAATGAGCAGTTCTTC
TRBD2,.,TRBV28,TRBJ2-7,CASIPGGLVVTSYEQYF,TGTGCCAGCATCCCCGGGGGACTAGTCGTGACCTCCTACGAGCAGTACTTC
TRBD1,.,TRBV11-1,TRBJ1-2,CASSEDRLANYGYTF,TGTGCCAGCAGCGAGGACAGGTTAGCTAACTATGGCTACACCTTC
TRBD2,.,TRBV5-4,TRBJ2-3,CASSGGLARDTQYF,TGTGCCAGCAGCGGTGGACTAGCAAGAGATACGCAGTATTTT
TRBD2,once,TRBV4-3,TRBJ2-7,CASSQSPGGREQYF,TGCGCCAGCAGCCAAAGTCCGGGAGGGCGGGAGCAGTACTTC
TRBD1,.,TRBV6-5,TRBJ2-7,CASSTIQGTTYEQYF,TGTGCCAGCAGTACAATACAGGGGACCACCTACGAGCAGTACTTC
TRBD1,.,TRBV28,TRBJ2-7,CASSLRDRVQYF,TGTGCCAGCAGTTTACGGGACAGGGTGCAGTACTTC
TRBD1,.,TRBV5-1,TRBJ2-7,CASSLGRDSYEQYF,TGCGCCAGCAGCTTGGGCCGGGACAGTTACGAGCAGTACTTC
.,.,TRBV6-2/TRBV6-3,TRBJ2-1,CASSYSDGAPGDEQFF,TGTGCCAGCAGTTACTCAGATGGGGCCCCGGGAGATGAGCAGTTCTTC
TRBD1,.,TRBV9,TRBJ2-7,CASSPRTGPTYEQYF,TGTGCCAGCAGCCCCCGGACAGGGCCCACCTACGAGCAGTACTTC
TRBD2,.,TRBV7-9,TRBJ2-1,CASSERGLAGGINEQFF,TGTGCCAGCAGCGAACGCGGACTAGCGGGGGGGATCAATGAGCAGTTCTTC